This T cell receptor beta chain is from a study of T cells in Graves' hyperthyroidism and ophthalmopathy. Study results and limitations: Ophthalmopathy cases were set apart from stable hyperthyroidism by a 13 V-J model. Ophthalmopathy got predicted by the model a median about 6.5 months before its onset.

Authors of the study amplified TCR beta CDR3 regions from RNA transcripts. First-round RT-PCR with HTBI primers amplified the TCR CDR3 region. MiXCR, applied by TCRdb to the multiplex PCR reads, yields one record per CDR3 protein. The sample holds roughly 360,000 distinct CDR3 sequences, roughly 13% seen once. Trimming took 0 bases from V and 0 from J, leaving 11 bases between them. This CDR3 spans 16 amino acids. The germline V gene has CDR1 MNHEY and CDR2 SVGAGI. This clonotype has at least ten counts. As yet, its antigen is unknown. The source of this sequence is a man aged 25 to 45 with Graves' hyperthyroidism that later progressed to Graves' ophthalmopathy. Sequencing used blood. The chain carries TRBV6-5 and TRBJ1-2, with D tentatively TRBD1 (5 bases). In DNA, the CDR3 is TGTGCCAGCAGTTACTCCCCCGACAGCGCTAACTATGGCTACACCTTC. Translation gives CASSYSPDSANYGYTF.